The T cell receptor beta chain described here comes from a study of blood T cell repertoires in COVID-19. The germline CDR1 and CDR2 sequences are SGHTA and FQGTGA. V gave up 3 bases and J gave up 7 bases; unmatched junction bases: 7. The CDR3 has 16 residues. How the authors handled the data: It was from reference gene primer amplification that nucleated cell counts were estimated. TCRdb's copy holds only in-frame clones and misses some; the assay was immunoSEQ multiplex PCR. The V and J calls and clone size are taken from that table; D and trimming were inferred from the DNA. The sample contains about 160,000 clones, 80% of which appear only once. In this sample, this clone turned up a few times. Individuals aged roughly 18 to 95 years were recruited from roughly 22 US areas. The study assigned cohorts using participant-reported clinical history.

The sample comprised PBMCs or T cells enriched from blood (not recorded which). The clonotype was recovered from an older woman who had recovered from COVID-19. The J gene is TRBJ2-2, the V gene TRBV7-3, with 11 bases fitting TRBD1. The chain's CDR3 is CASSLQGQGVVGELFF. In DNA form, the CDR3 reads TGTGCCAGCAGCTTGCAGGGACAGGGGGTCGTCGGGGAGCTGTTTTTT. The full variable domain, its missing parts supplied by reference TRBV7-3 and TRBJ2-2, is GAGVSQTPSNKVTEKGKYVELRCDPISGHTALYWYRQSLGQGPEFLIYFQGTGAADDSGLPNDRFFAVRPEGSVSTLKIQRTERGDSAVYLCASSLQGQGVVGELFFGEGSRLTVL.